This TCR beta chain comes out of a study of T cell repertoires in ileal Crohn's disease. Overall study context: Median disease duration was approximately 8 years; approximately 32% smoked at surgery. Postoperative therapy was given to about half: about a dozen thiopurines, 15 to 20 anti-TNF agents. Regarding the study as a whole: Clonal expansions were more frequent in active smokers than non-smokers at surgery.

Regarding this clone: The antigen is unknown.

With 4 bases removed from V and 4 bases from J, the gap between germline ends came to 11 bases. The CDR3 consists of 13 residues. CDR1 and CDR2 (germline): SQVTM, ANQGSEA. Sequencing was performed with immunoSEQ multiplex PCR; in TCRdb, only in-frame clones are kept and a portion is missing. The sample comprises over 1,500 clones, roughly three quarters of which are singletons, and approximately 10% rests with the top ten. The V gene is TRBV29-1, the J gene TRBJ1-5; no definite D call. The clonotype originates from an adult with Crohn's disease. Sequenced sample: ileal tissue. For the CDR3, the DNA is TGCAGCGTTGCACAGAACAGAAATCAGCCCCAGCATTTT. It codes for CSVAQNRNQPQHF.